This T cell receptor (beta chain) stems from a study of regulatory T cells in long-lasting Graves disease (dated by TCRdb to the early 2020s). At the level of the whole study: Patients with newly diagnosed Graves' disease had been on antithyroid drugs for under 3 months. TCR sequencing covered 13 persistent and 20 newly diagnosed Graves' disease patients, about 35 samples in total. The study was conducted in China and was registered as a clinical trial. Peripheral blood TCR sequencing and RNA sequencing compared persistent Graves' disease patients with newly diagnosed Graves' disease patients. Overall study results and their limits: As a limitation, the authors acknowledged that the small sample size may reduce accuracy. Peripheral blood alone was examined, since thyroid tissue, which constituted the primary lesion, could not be accessed. Compared with newly diagnosed patients, patients with persistent Graves' disease had lower TCR Shannon entropy and fewer highly expanded clones, which suggests clonal expansion. More public clonotypes were shared among persistent patients (roughly 2,700) than among newly diagnosed patients (966). Preferential use of TRBV28, TRBJ1-2 and TRBJ2-5 was observed in persistent disease, whereas TRBV20-1 and TRBJ2-1 were favored in newly diagnosed disease. Sequencing and analysis were limited to the TCR beta chain.

The library was prepared using multiplex PCR. The reads were generated on an Illumina HiSeq 4000. iRepertoire HTBI primers and Arm-PCR amplification of CDR3 regions were used to construct TCR beta libraries. Before sequencing, the PCR products underwent gel purification. In the original analysis: Gene usage analysis of CDR3 amino acid clonotypes relied on the roughly 64 TRBV and around 14 TRBJ segments identified across samples. COPE and FqMerger were used to merge the filtered high-quality paired reads into contigs. Contigs were aligned with BLAST to IMGT TRBV, TRBD and TRBJ reference genes, and CDR3 was defined per IMGT. Clonotypes above 0.1% frequency were classified as highly expanded clones. Shannon entropy served as the measure of repertoire diversity, while the Gini coefficient captured V-J evenness. Public clonotypes were defined as clonotypes shared by more than one individual. The public sequencing data were trimmed at Q25 with fastp and processed into clonotypes with MiXCR by TCRdb, which kept only in-frame beta chains. Rows with a matching CDR3 protein are joined into one entry that keeps the most common DNA and genes. Clone size and V and J calls follow TCRdb, not the original study. The sample profile shows approximately 300,000 distinct CDR3 sequences; about 20% of them were found once. The ten largest clones represent more than 30% of the sample.

Taken with the paper, the label for time point translates to: newly diagnosed GD, antithyroid drugs for less than 3 months. RNA was extracted from PBMCs in TRIzol for both TCR sequencing and RNA sequencing. The diagnosis of Graves' disease was made according to American Thyroid Association guidelines. Recruitment of patients was carried out at an endocrinology department in Xi'an, China. From each patient, around 9 milliliters of peripheral blood was collected into an EDTA anticoagulant tube. Ficoll Paque Plus density gradient separation was used to isolate PBMCs, and no further T cell sorting was done. RNA quality was checked with an Agilent 2100 Bioanalyzer and agarose gel, and concentration with a NanoDrop 2000. About this clonotype: Its cognate antigen has yet to be identified. No base quality information exists; no much larger clone differs at one position.

Measured from the cysteine to the phenylalanine, the CDR3 is 16 residues long. The entry retains the CDR3 DNA only, 48 bases that are in frame from base 1. Sequences LGHNA (CDR1) and YNFKEQ (CDR2) are obtained from the germline V gene. The V end gives up 0 bases and the J end 1 base, leaving 5 bases in the junction not matched to a gene. This specimen consisted of peripheral blood mononuclear cells (PBMCs), obtained at new diagnosis, from a patient treated with antithyroid drugs. The origin of this receptor is a female donor with Graves disease. Rearrangement joined TRBV4-2 to TRBJ2-7; TRBD2 lines up with 8 middle nucleotides. The CDR3 corresponds to CASSQDVERESYEQYF. The DNA sequence follows: TGTGCCAGCAGCCAAGATGTGGAGCGGGAGTCCTACGAGCAGTACTTC.